A selection of T cell receptor beta chains follows, all from one sample in a study of cytomegalovirus exposure and HLA in healthy donors. This table comes from immunoSEQ multiplex PCR, and its TCRdb copy is limited to in-frame clones, with some not included. The table lists about 160,000 clones, 86% of them singletons. Sequenced: PBMCs. These receptors were taken from a woman aged 25-40 years in good health and CMV-seronegative. Both conserved end residues are part of each CDR3. Fields, in order: CDR3 protein, CDR3 DNA, clone size, J gene, V gene, D gene. The D gene is left open where the match is weak. Expanded clones are given a class, and other clones once, few, many or no size at all.

CDR3aa: CASSVVGTGDNEQFF
CDR3nt: TGTGCCAGCAGCGTAGTCGGGACAGGGGACAATGAGCAGTTCTTC
abundance: -
j_gene: TRBJ2-1
v_gene: TRBV9
d_gene: TRBD1

CDR3aa: CSVEGQGVYEQYF
CDR3nt: TGCAGCGTTGAGGGACAGGGGGTCTACGAGCAGTACTTC
abundance: -
j_gene: TRBJ2-7
v_gene: TRBV29-1
d_gene: TRBD1

CDR3aa: CASSLTGRYGYTF
CDR3nt: TGTGCCAGCAGTCTTACAGGGCGCTATGGCTACACCTTC
abundance: -
j_gene: TRBJ1-2
v_gene: TRBV28
d_gene: -

CDR3aa: CASSLNRGKDGYTF
CDR3nt: TGTGCCAGCAGCTTGAACAGGGGGAAGGATGGCTACACCTTC
abundance: -
j_gene: TRBJ1-2
v_gene: TRBV5-4
d_gene: TRBD1

CDR3aa: CASSPRWDGYTF
CDR3nt: TGTGCCAGCAGCCCCCGGTGGGATGGCTACACCTTC
abundance: -
j_gene: TRBJ1-2
v_gene: TRBV9
d_gene: -

CDR3aa: CASSLLRGEQETQYF
CDR3nt: TGTGCCAGCAGCTTATTACGGGGGGAGCAAGAGACCCAGTACTTC
abundance: -
j_gene: TRBJ2-5
v_gene: TRBV7-3
d_gene: TRBD2

CDR3aa: CATSLWTSGGTDTQYF
CDR3nt: TGTGCCACCAGCTTGTGGACTAGCGGAGGCACAGATACGCAGTATTTT
abundance: once
j_gene: TRBJ2-3
v_gene: TRBV15
d_gene: TRBD2

CDR3aa: CASSFTGLETQYF
CDR3nt: TGTGCCAGCAGCTTTACCGGTTTAGAGACCCAGTACTTC
abundance: -
j_gene: TRBJ2-5
v_gene: TRBV7-2
d_gene: -

CDR3aa: CASSVSRAGELFF
CDR3nt: TGTGCCAGCAGCGTTAGCAGGGCCGGGGAGCTGTTTTTT
abundance: -
j_gene: TRBJ2-2
v_gene: TRBV7-2
d_gene: -

CDR3aa: CASSFPTTDRRLTYEQYF
CDR3nt: TGTGCCAGCAGTTTCCCGACGACCGACAGGCGCTTAACCTACGAGCAGTACTTC
abundance: -
j_gene: TRBJ2-7
v_gene: TRBV28
d_gene: -

CDR3aa: CASSYGTAIYEQYF
CDR3nt: TGTGCCAGCAGTTACGGGACAGCTATCTACGAGCAGTACTTC
abundance: -
j_gene: TRBJ2-7
v_gene: TRBV6-6
d_gene: TRBD1

CDR3aa: CASSLESSREQFF
CDR3nt: TGTGCCAGCAGCTTGGAGTCTAGCAGAGAGCAGTTCTTC
abundance: -
j_gene: TRBJ2-1
v_gene: TRBV5-4
d_gene: -

CDR3aa: CASSLIQGANEQFF
CDR3nt: TGCGCCAGCAGCTTGATTCAGGGTGCGAATGAGCAGTTCTTC
abundance: -
j_gene: TRBJ2-1
v_gene: TRBV5-1
d_gene: -

CDR3aa: CASRPTGGEHNEQFF
CDR3nt: TGTGCCAGCAGGCCTACAGGGGGCGAACACAATGAGCAGTTCTTC
abundance: -
j_gene: TRBJ2-1
v_gene: TRBV2
d_gene: TRBD1

CDR3aa: CASSLPGTSGGSPGELFF
CDR3nt: TGTGCCAGCAGCTTACCGGGGACTAGCGGGGGTAGCCCCGGGGAGCTGTTTTTT
abundance: -
j_gene: TRBJ2-2
v_gene: TRBV7-6
d_gene: TRBD2

CDR3aa: CASGGAGDSYEQYF
CDR3nt: TGCGCCAGCGGGGGAGCGGGAGACTCTTACGAGCAGTACTTC
abundance: few
j_gene: TRBJ2-7
v_gene: TRBV5-1
d_gene: TRBD2

CDR3aa: CASSLSWDRLTDTQYF
CDR3nt: TGTGCCAGCAGTTTATCGTGGGACAGGCTCACAGATACGCAGTATTTT
abundance: once
j_gene: TRBJ2-3
v_gene: TRBV27
d_gene: TRBD1

CDR3aa: CASSLNNSPLHF
CDR3nt: TGCGCCAGCAGCTTGAATAATTCACCCCTCCACTTT
abundance: -
j_gene: TRBJ1-6
v_gene: TRBV5-1
d_gene: -

CDR3aa: CASTLGASIHNEQFF
CDR3nt: TGTGCCAGCACCTTGGGTGCATCAATCCACAATGAGCAGTTCTTC
abundance: once
j_gene: TRBJ2-1
v_gene: TRBV13
d_gene: -

CDR3aa: CASREGLGSGYTF
CDR3nt: TGCGCCAGCAGAGAAGGCCTCGGGAGTGGCTACACCTTC
abundance: few
j_gene: TRBJ1-2
v_gene: TRBV5-1
d_gene: -

CDR3aa: CSVGTENEKLFF
CDR3nt: TGCAGCGTAGGGACAGAAAATGAAAAACTGTTTTTT
abundance: -
j_gene: TRBJ1-4
v_gene: TRBV29-1
d_gene: TRBD1

CDR3aa: CASSDWSSGNNEQFF
CDR3nt: TGTGCCAGCAGTGATTGGTCTAGCGGAAACAATGAGCAGTTCTTC
abundance: -
j_gene: TRBJ2-1
v_gene: TRBV25-1
d_gene: TRBD2

CDR3aa: CASSLARGDEKLFF
CDR3nt: TGTGCCAGCAGCTTAGCCCGGGGCGATGAAAAACTGTTTTTT
abundance: -
j_gene: TRBJ1-4
v_gene: TRBV7-2
d_gene: -

CDR3aa: CASSFGQGAYGYTF
CDR3nt: TGTGCCAGCAGCTTCGGCCAGGGAGCCTATGGCTACACCTTC
abundance: -
j_gene: TRBJ1-2
v_gene: TRBV7-9
d_gene: -

CDR3aa: CASSPAREGYGYTF
CDR3nt: TGTGCCAGCTCACCGGCCAGGGAAGGCTATGGCTACACCTTC
abundance: -
j_gene: TRBJ1-2
v_gene: TRBV18
d_gene: -

CDR3aa: CASSQGSRGGTEAFF
CDR3nt: TGCGCCAGCAGCCAAGGGAGTAGGGGCGGCACTGAAGCTTTCTTT
abundance: -
j_gene: TRBJ1-1
v_gene: TRBV4-3
d_gene: -

CDR3aa: CSVVGFSRTDTQYF
CDR3nt: TGCAGCGTTGTCGGGTTCTCACGCACAGATACGCAGTATTTT
abundance: few
j_gene: TRBJ2-3
v_gene: TRBV29-1
d_gene: -

CDR3aa: CASSLGLAGGSNTGELFF
CDR3nt: TGCGCCAGCAGCCTCGGACTAGCGGGGGGCTCTAACACCGGGGAGCTGTTTTTT
abundance: -
j_gene: TRBJ2-2
v_gene: TRBV5-1
d_gene: TRBD2

CDR3aa: CAWSRLDVLDEQYF
CDR3nt: TGTGCCTGGAGTAGACTCGACGTCCTGGACGAGCAGTACTTC
abundance: -
j_gene: TRBJ2-7
v_gene: TRBV30
d_gene: -

CDR3aa: CARSFAQVYYEQYF
CDR3nt: TGTGCCAGAAGCTTTGCTCAGGTATACTACGAGCAGTACTTC
abundance: -
j_gene: TRBJ2-7
v_gene: TRBV5-3
d_gene: -

CDR3aa: CASSETVRWGTDTQYF
CDR3nt: TGTGCCAGCAGTGAAACGGTCCGGTGGGGCACAGATACGCAGTATTTT
abundance: -
j_gene: TRBJ2-3
v_gene: TRBV11-2
d_gene: -

CDR3aa: CAVQPTEGNNEQFF
CDR3nt: TGTGCCGTTCAACCGACAGAGGGGAACAATGAGCAGTTCTTC
abundance: -
j_gene: TRBJ2-1
v_gene: TRBV10-3
d_gene: -

CDR3aa: CASSQAGKPKDAFF
CDR3nt: TGCGCCAGCAGCCAAGCCGGGAAACCGAAGGACGCTTTCTTT
abundance: few
j_gene: TRBJ1-1
v_gene: TRBV4-1
d_gene: -

CDR3aa: CASSLGAANTGELFF
CDR3nt: TGCGCCAGCAGCTTGGGGGCCGCGAACACCGGGGAGCTGTTTTTT
abundance: -
j_gene: TRBJ2-2
v_gene: TRBV5-1
d_gene: -

CDR3aa: CASSYTGQYNSPLHF
CDR3nt: TGTGCCAGCAGTTATACGGGACAGTATAATTCACCCCTCCACTTT
abundance: -
j_gene: TRBJ1-6
v_gene: TRBV6-5
d_gene: TRBD1

CDR3aa: CASRIFTGELFF
CDR3nt: TGTGCCAGCCGGATCTTCACCGGGGAGCTGTTTTTT
abundance: -
j_gene: TRBJ2-2
v_gene: TRBV5-4
d_gene: -

CDR3aa: CASSLVITSPLHF
CDR3nt: TGTGCCAGCAGCTTAGTCATTACTTCACCCCTCCACTTT
abundance: -
j_gene: TRBJ1-6
v_gene: TRBV7-8
d_gene: -

CDR3aa: CASSFYRASYNEQFF
CDR3nt: TGTGCCAGCAGTTTCTACAGGGCCTCCTACAATGAGCAGTTCTTC
abundance: -
j_gene: TRBJ2-1
v_gene: TRBV27
d_gene: -

CDR3aa: CASSTDSVPNTEAFF
CDR3nt: TGCGCCAGCAGCACCGACAGCGTCCCGAACACTGAAGCTTTCTTT
abundance: -
j_gene: TRBJ1-1
v_gene: TRBV4-3
d_gene: -

CDR3aa: CASSLELAGGRQFF
CDR3nt: TGTGCCAGCAGCTTAGAACTAGCGGGAGGGCGGCAGTTCTTC
abundance: -
j_gene: TRBJ2-1
v_gene: TRBV7-2
d_gene: TRBD2

CDR3aa: CASSRTRQGGSAQYF
CDR3nt: TGTGCCAGCAGTCGTACGCGACAGGGGGGCAGTGCCCAGTACTTC
abundance: -
j_gene: TRBJ2-5
v_gene: TRBV2
d_gene: TRBD1

CDR3aa: CSVEEPSRGDTDTQYF
CDR3nt: TGCAGCGTTGAAGAACCATCCAGGGGGGACACAGATACGCAGTATTTT
abundance: -
j_gene: TRBJ2-3
v_gene: TRBV29-1
d_gene: -

CDR3aa: CASSEPDSGDQPQHF
CDR3nt: TGTGCCAGCAGTGAACCAGACAGCGGGGACCAGCCCCAGCATTTT
abundance: -
j_gene: TRBJ1-5
v_gene: TRBV2
d_gene: -

CDR3aa: CASSPTSSGANVLTF
CDR3nt: TGTGCCAGCAGTCCAACATCCTCTGGGGCCAACGTCCTGACTTTC
abundance: -
j_gene: TRBJ2-6
v_gene: TRBV6-5
d_gene: -

CDR3aa: CASSQDPSPGNEQFF
CDR3nt: TGCGCCAGCAGCCAAGATCCCAGCCCGGGCAATGAGCAGTTCTTC
abundance: -
j_gene: TRBJ2-1
v_gene: TRBV4-3
d_gene: -

CDR3aa: CASSLTSGVRDTQYF
CDR3nt: TGTGCCAGCAGTCTCACTAGCGGGGTGCGGGATACGCAGTATTTT
abundance: -
j_gene: TRBJ2-3
v_gene: TRBV28
d_gene: TRBD2

CDR3aa: CASSFLRIGQAKRDGVSRMQFF
CDR3nt: TGTGCCAGCAGTTTTTTAAGGATAGGACAGGCTAAACGTGATGGAGTGAGCCGTATGCAGTTCTTC
abundance: -
j_gene: TRBJ2-1
v_gene: TRBV27
d_gene: TRBD1

CDR3aa: CASSTGTDAGDTQYF
CDR3nt: TGCGCCAGCAGCACCGGGACGGACGCAGGGGATACGCAGTATTTT
abundance: -
j_gene: TRBJ2-3
v_gene: TRBV5-1
d_gene: -

CDR3aa: CASSFSGTGPNYGYTF
CDR3nt: TGTGCCAGTAGTTTCTCCGGGACAGGCCCCAACTATGGCTACACCTTC
abundance: few
j_gene: TRBJ1-2
v_gene: TRBV19
d_gene: TRBD1

CDR3aa: CASSGPGTSKQFF
CDR3nt: TGTGCCAGCAGCGGACCAGGGACTAGCAAGCAGTTCTTC
abundance: -
j_gene: TRBJ2-1
v_gene: TRBV5-4
d_gene: TRBD2

CDR3aa: CASSQDASFRQPQHF
CDR3nt: TGCGCCAGCAGCCAAGATGCTAGTTTTCGTCAGCCCCAGCATTTT
abundance: -
j_gene: TRBJ1-5
v_gene: TRBV4-3
d_gene: -

CDR3aa: CAWKGRLNTGELFF
CDR3nt: TGTGCCTGGAAGGGGAGGTTGAACACCGGGGAGCTGTTTTTT
abundance: -
j_gene: TRBJ2-2
v_gene: TRBV30
d_gene: -

CDR3aa: CASSIVRTEGTGELFF
CDR3nt: TGTGCCAGTAGTATAGTAAGGACAGAGGGGACCGGGGAGCTGTTTTTT
abundance: -
j_gene: TRBJ2-2
v_gene: TRBV19
d_gene: -